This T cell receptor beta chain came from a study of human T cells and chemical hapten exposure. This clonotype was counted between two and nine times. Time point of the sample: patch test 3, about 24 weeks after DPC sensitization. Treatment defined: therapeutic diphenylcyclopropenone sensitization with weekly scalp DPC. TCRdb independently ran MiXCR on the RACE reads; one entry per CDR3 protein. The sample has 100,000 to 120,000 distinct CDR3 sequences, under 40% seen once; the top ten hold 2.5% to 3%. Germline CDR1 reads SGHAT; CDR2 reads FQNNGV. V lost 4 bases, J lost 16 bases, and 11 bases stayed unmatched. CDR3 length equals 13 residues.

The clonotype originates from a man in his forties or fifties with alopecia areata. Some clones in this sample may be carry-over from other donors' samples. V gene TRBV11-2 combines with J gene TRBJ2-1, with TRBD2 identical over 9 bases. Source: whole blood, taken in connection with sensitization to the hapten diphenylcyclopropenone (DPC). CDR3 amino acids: CASSSRTSGGHFF. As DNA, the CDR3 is TGTGCCAGCAGCTCCCGGACCAGCGGGGGGCATTTCTTC.